The 23 T cell receptor beta chains below were found in one sample sequenced in a study of molecular identifiers for immune sequencing clone quantification (dated by TCRdb to 2016 to 2019). Libraries came from PCR. Sequencing was carried out with an Illumina HiSeq 4000. TCRdb trimmed public reads at Q25 via fastp, called clones via MiXCR and kept in-frame beta chains. Rows are combined by CDR3 protein, so each entry shows the most common genes and DNA. Across this sample there are about 320,000 distinct CDR3 sequences, with 20% to 25% seen only once. Of the sample, roughly 0.86% falls within the top ten clones. The sequenced sample was naive CD8+ T cells from blood, with Jurkat cell RNA spiked in. Sample cell subset or site, as interpreted from the label and publication: FACS-sorted CD8+CD4-CCR7+CD45RA+ naive T cells. The receptors were gathered from a human donor in good health. Some libraries in this study had Jurkat cell RNA spiked in.

Turning to this clonotype: A read error may be the cause here, since a much bigger clone is one base away. The rearrangement uses TRBV4-1 and TRBJ2-3, with 11 nucleotides matching TRBD2. Unmatched junction bases numbered 9, after V lost 2 bases and J lost 11 bases. There are 15 residues in the CDR3. Germline CDR1 is MGHRA and CDR2 is YSYEKL. The CDR3 here is CASSQLAGGPRVQYF. The CDR3 DNA reads as TGCGCCAGCAGCCAATTAGCGGGGGGGCCTCGTGTGCAGTATTTT.

This clonotype was seen ten or more times. The chain combines TRBV20-1 with TRBJ2-5, with 7 positions matching TRBD1. With 5 bases clipped from V and 2 bases from J, the junction kept 11 bases outside the gene matches. CDR3 size: 15 residues. The germline V gene encodes CDR1 DFQATT and CDR2 SNEGSKA (reference sequence). The CDR3 nucleotides read TGCAGTGCTTCCCCATCGGGACAGTTACAAGAGACCCAGTACTTC. Amino acids: CSASPSGQLQETQYF.

CDR3 in amino acids: CASSIVSLGSEPQHF. The CDR3 DNA is TGTGCCAGTAGTATAGTCTCTTTGGGCAGCGAGCCCCAGCATTTT. V gene TRBV19 combines with J gene TRBJ1-5, with no clear D. Germline CDR1 reads LNHDA; CDR2 reads SQIVND (reference sequence). The CDR3 has 15 residues. V shed 1 base and J shed 8 bases, with 15 bases lying between them.

Regarding this clonotype: Since a much larger clone is just one base distant, this may be a read error. The rearrangement joins TRBV28 to TRBJ1-2; perhaps TRBD1 as D (5 bases). Germline values: CDR1 MDHEN, CDR2 SYDVKM. Trimming removed 6 bases from V and 5 bases from J, with 16 bases in between. This CDR3 has 14 residues. In DNA form, the CDR3 reads TGTGCCAGCAGATATTGGACACCAGCATATGGCTACACCTTC. This gives the protein CASRYWTPAYGYTF.

CDR3 sequence reads: CASSDAGTLTGELFF. The DNA of the CDR3 is TGTGCCAGCAGCGATGCTGGGACGTTGACCGGGGAGCTGTTTTTT. The chain joins TRBV7-9 to TRBJ2-2; TRBD1 or TRBD2 may be the D gene (5 bases each). This CDR3 is built from 15 residues. V lost 5 bases and J lost 5, with 15 bases in between. Germline loops: CDR1 SEHNR, CDR2 FQNEAQ (reference sequence).

Note on this clonotype: With a much larger clone just one base away, this may be a read error. The DNA for the CDR3 is TGTGCCAGCAGCCAAACATTGCAGCTGAACGCTGAAGCTTTCTTT. Translation: CASSQTLQLNAEAFF. This chain links TRBV3-1 with TRBJ1-1; D is unresolved. Per the germline V gene, CDR1 is LGHDT and CDR2 is YNNKEL (reference sequence). This CDR3 contains 15 residues.

This clonotype was seen repeatedly, ten times or more. The chain joins TRBV4-3 to TRBJ2-7; maybe TRBD2 (5 bases). The CDR3 length is 15 residues. Looked up from germline, CDR1 is LGHNA and CDR2 is YSLEER. V lost 1 base and J lost 0, with 10 bases in between. The CDR3 DNA reads as TGCGCCAGCAGCCAAGTCGAGGGCAGCTCCTACGAGCAGTACTTC. It is translated as CASSQVEGSSYEQYF.

A remark on this clonotype: Since a much larger clone is just one base distant, this may be a read error. The chain carries TRBV7-9 and TRBJ1-5; D perhaps matches TRBD1 (5 bases). The CDR3 runs to 14 residues. Germline loops: CDR1 SEHNR, CDR2 FQNEAQ (reference sequence). With 8 bases removed from V and 7 bases from J, the gap between germline ends came to 18 bases. The CDR3 is CASGTQTDSQPQHF. The CDR3 DNA reads as TGTGCCAGCGGCACTCAGACAGACTCGCAGCCCCAGCATTTT.

The CDR3 bases are TGCGCCAGCAGCCAAGAAGGGACAGAACAAGAGACCCAGTACTTC. It translates to CASSQEGTEQETQYF. J is TRBJ2-5 and V is TRBV4-1, with 7 positions matching TRBD1. Looked up from germline, CDR1 is MGHRA and CDR2 is YSYEKL. V lost 0 bases, J lost 2 bases, and 3 bases stayed unmatched. The CDR3 spans 15 residues.

As to this clonotype: A read error is possible here, since a much larger clone lies one base away. The genes are TRBV7-2 and TRBJ1-1; the match to TRBD1 covers 7 bases. Germline CDR1 reads SGHTA; CDR2 reads FQGNSA. Trimming cost V 4 bases and J 5 bases; bases outside gene matches: 10. The CDR3 has 15 amino acids. CDR3 sequence (DNA): TGTGCCAGCAGCTCAACAGGGGACGCGGGGACTGAAGCTTTCTTT. Translated: CASSSTGDAGTEAFF.

This clonotype showed up many times. This sequence joins TRBV5-6 and TRBJ1-1; a weak D match, TRBD1 (5 bases). The germline CDR1 and CDR2 sequences are SGHDT and YYEEEE. V dropped 0 bases and J dropped 4 bases, with 13 bases sitting between them. There are 15 residues in the CDR3. CDR3: CASSLGRGAGTEAFF. The CDR3 DNA sequence: TGTGCCAGCAGCTTGGGCCGGGGCGCGGGCACTGAAGCTTTCTTT.

About this clonotype itself: A much bigger clone sits one base away, suggesting this may be a read error. The chain joins TRBV19 to TRBJ2-5; tentative D call: TRBD1 (6 bases). Germline CDR1 and CDR2: LNHDA and SQIVND (reference sequence). The CDR3 is 14 amino acids. Trimming took off 0 bases at V and 3 bases at J, with 8 bases between the two ends. CDR3: CASSIEGQEETQYF. CDR3 DNA: TGTGCCAGTAGTATAGAGGGACAAGAAGAGACCCAGTACTTC.

Many counts were recorded for this clonotype. The V call is TRBV2, the J call TRBJ1-5; 7 nucleotides line up with TRBD1. V shed 6 bases and J 5 bases; nucleotides not matched to a gene: 10. Germline CDR1 is SNHLY and CDR2 is FYNNEI. This CDR3 is built from 15 residues. The CDR3 DNA is TGTGCCAGCAGCCCCCCCGGGACAGCCCATCAGCCCCAGCATTTT. Translating gives CASSPPGTAHQPQHF.

This chain uses TRBV11-2 with TRBJ2-7; TRBD1 is a possible D gene (6 bases). Trimming pared 3 bases from V and 2 bases from J, leaving 11 bases between. The CDR3 runs to 14 residues. The germline V gene encodes CDR1 SGHAT and CDR2 FQNNGV. CDR3 sequence reads: CASSFGAGAYEQYF. CDR3 DNA: TGTGCCAGCAGCTTCGGAGCAGGGGCCTACGAGCAGTACTTC.

This clonotype showed up just once. This chain links TRBV20-1 with TRBJ1-6; D perhaps matches TRBD1 (5 bases). Germline assignment: CDR1 DFQATT and CDR2 SNEGSKA (reference sequence). The CDR3 spans 13 residues. The V end was cut by 3 bases, the J end by 7 bases, with 10 bases between. DNA for the CDR3: TGCAGTGCTAGGCCCGGGGGAAATTCACCCCTCCACTTT. Amino acids: CSARPGGNSPLHF.

This clonotype was observed a few times. J is TRBJ2-3 and V is TRBV4-1, with 9 nucleotides matching TRBD1. Trimming removed 3 bases from V and 4 bases from J; junction bases left unmatched: 11. There are 17 residues in the CDR3. From germline, CDR1 is MGHRA and CDR2 YSYEKL. Here the CDR3 DNA reads TGCGCCAGCAGCCAGAGGGCGGGACAGGGAGGGCCAGATACGCAGTATTTT. Its protein product is CASSQRAGQGGPDTQYF.

This clonotype came up a few times. At one of its ends the junction is not consistent with the germline gene, which may arise from a read error. CDR3 sequence: CAGSPGFGGGGLADTQYF. The CDR3 nucleotides read TGTGCCGGCAGCCCCGGTTTTGGAGGGGGGGGGCTGGCAGATACGCAGTATTTT. V gene TRBV12-3 or TRBV12-4 combines with J gene TRBJ2-3; TRBD2 might be the D (7 bases). CDR3 size: 18 residues.

The chain carries TRBV5-1 and TRBJ1-1; 10 bases map to TRBD1. With V trimmed by 7 bases and J by 5 bases, 8 bases remained unmatched. Germline V gives CDR1 SGHRS, CDR2 YFSETQ. This CDR3 spans 14 amino acids. This CDR3 is CASWVGQGYTEAFF. The CDR3 bases are TGCGCCAGCTGGGTGGGACAGGGGTATACTGAAGCTTTCTTT.

This clonotype was seen many times. The CDR3 sequence: CASSREPDQYNSNQPQHF. Written as DNA, the CDR3 is TGTGCCAGCAGCCGAGAACCGGATCAGTACAATAGCAATCAGCCCCAGCATTTT. The chain combines TRBV12-3 or TRBV12-4 with TRBJ1-5; D uncertain. The CDR3 has 18 residues. With 6 bases removed from V and 0 bases from J, the gap between germline ends came to 21 bases.

This clonotype was seen more than once but under ten times. The chain links TRBV12-5 to TRBJ1-1, with D tentatively TRBD1 (5 bases). The CDR3 has 11 residues. The ends were cut back, 6 bases at V and 5 bases at J, with 7 bases in the middle. CDR1 and CDR2 from the germline V gene are LGHNT and FRNRAP. In DNA, the CDR3 is TGTGCTAGTGGATGGGGGACTGAAGCTTTCTTT. Its translation: CASGWGTEAFF. The whole variable domain, remainder taken from reference TRBV12-5 and TRBJ1-1, is DARVTQTPRHKVTEMGQEVTMRCQPILGHNTVFWYRQTMMQGLELLAYFRNRAPLDDSGMPKDRFSAEMPDATLATLKIQPSEPRDSAVYFCASGWGTEAFFGQGTRLTVV.

The sample holds a few counts of this clonotype. The rearrangement joins TRBV20-1 to TRBJ2-7, with D maybe TRBD2 (6 bases). The germline V and J ends were trimmed by 5 bases and 4 bases, with 18 bases remaining between them. Germline values: CDR1 DFQATT, CDR2 SNEGSKA (reference sequence). The CDR3 has 14 residues. DNA for the CDR3: TGCAGTGCTCCGCTTTTCGGGGGAACATACGAGCAGTACTTC. Protein sequence: CSAPLFGGTYEQYF.

Many counts were recorded for this clonotype. The chain couples TRBV19 to TRBJ1-1; no definite D call. The V end lost 7 bases, the J end lost 5 bases, and 5 bases lay between the germline ends. CDR3 length: 10 amino acids. Per the germline V gene, CDR1 is LNHDA and CDR2 is SQIVND (reference sequence). In nucleotides, the CDR3 is TGTGCCAGTAAAGGGACTGAAGCTTTCTTT. Translated: CASKGTEAFF.

The chain is built from TRBV27 and TRBJ2-2; no reliable D call. The CDR3 contains 13 residues. V gave up 6 bases and J gave up 4 bases, with 9 bases separating them. CDR1 is MNHEY, CDR2 SMNVEV, per germline (reference sequence). CDR3 sequence reads: CASSKLFTGELFF. The CDR3 DNA is TGTGCCAGCAGCAAGCTTTTCACCGGGGAGCTGTTTTTT.